Listed below are T cell receptor beta chains from one sample, sequenced in a study of blood T cell repertoires in COVID-19. TCRdb's table, derived via immunoSEQ multiplex PCR, lists solely in-frame clones and lacks some. The sample lists 220,000 or so clones, 90% occurring once. The sample consisted of PBMCs or T cells enriched from blood (not recorded which). Receptors were obtained from a man in his thirties or forties who had been exposed to COVID-19. Each CDR3 is given with its conserved first and last residue. The D gene is left open where the match is weak. Size values are once, few and many counts, or a class for expanded clones, and some rows have none.

clone_size: -
d_call: TRBD1
j_call: TRBJ1-1
v_call: TRBV6-4
cdr3_aa: CASSQEDRGHTEAFF
cdr3_nt: TGTGCCAGCAGTCAAGAGGACAGGGGGCACACTGAAGCTTTCTTT

clone_size: -
d_call: -
j_call: TRBJ1-5
v_call: TRBV4-1
cdr3_aa: CASSQGQIGQPQHF
cdr3_nt: TGCGCCAGCAGCCAGGGGCAAATCGGCCAGCCCCAGCATTTT

clone_size: once
d_call: TRBD1
j_call: TRBJ2-3
v_call: TRBV27
cdr3_aa: CASSPGTAHNYVTDTQYF
cdr3_nt: TGTGCCAGCAGTCCAGGGACAGCCCACAACTACGTAACAGATACGCAGTATTTT

clone_size: -
d_call: TRBD2
j_call: TRBJ2-1
v_call: TRBV9
cdr3_aa: CASSVVVTSGDNEQFF
cdr3_nt: TGTGCCAGCAGCGTAGTGGTCACTAGCGGGGATAATGAGCAGTTCTTC

clone_size: -
d_call: -
j_call: TRBJ1-2
v_call: TRBV7-9
cdr3_aa: CAINIPANYGYTF
cdr3_nt: TGTGCCATCAATATCCCAGCTAACTATGGCTACACCTTC

clone_size: -
d_call: -
j_call: TRBJ1-3
v_call: TRBV15
cdr3_aa: CATSAVGNTIYF
cdr3_nt: TGTGCCACCAGCGCGGTCGGGAACACCATATATTTT

clone_size: -
d_call: -
j_call: TRBJ1-2
v_call: TRBV14
cdr3_aa: CASSHPRRGEGYTF
cdr3_nt: TGTGCCAGCAGCCACCCCAGGAGGGGTGAAGGCTACACCTTC

clone_size: -
d_call: TRBD1
j_call: TRBJ1-3
v_call: TRBV2
cdr3_aa: CASSDPGGPSGNTIYF
cdr3_nt: TGTGCCAGCAGTGATCCAGGGGGCCCCTCTGGAAACACCATATATTTT

clone_size: -
d_call: TRBD1
j_call: TRBJ2-7
v_call: TRBV27
cdr3_aa: CASSLSGGQVSYEQYF
cdr3_nt: TGTGCCAGCAGTTTATCGGGCGGACAGGTGTCCTACGAGCAGTACTTC

clone_size: -
d_call: TRBD1
j_call: TRBJ1-4
v_call: TRBV7-9
cdr3_aa: CASSWGQGILFF
cdr3_nt: TGTGCCAGCAGCTGGGGACAGGGAATACTGTTTTTT

clone_size: -
d_call: TRBD1
j_call: TRBJ2-7
v_call: TRBV5-1
cdr3_aa: CASSWTGGGYEQYF
cdr3_nt: TGCGCCAGCAGCTGGACAGGGGGAGGGTACGAGCAGTACTTC

clone_size: -
d_call: -
j_call: TRBJ1-1
v_call: TRBV28
cdr3_aa: CASRGQLETEAFF
cdr3_nt: TGTGCCAGCAGAGGACAGTTGGAGACTGAAGCTTTCTTT

clone_size: -
d_call: TRBD2
j_call: TRBJ2-3
v_call: TRBV10-3
cdr3_aa: CATNRAGAGPTGTDTQYF
cdr3_nt: TGTGCCACAAACCGAGCGGGAGCGGGGCCTACCGGAACAGATACGCAGTATTTT

clone_size: -
d_call: TRBD2
j_call: TRBJ2-5
v_call: TRBV3-1/TRBV3-2
cdr3_aa: CASSQGLAGLDVETQYF
cdr3_nt: TGTGCCAGCAGCCAAGGACTAGCGGGACTGGACGTAGAGACCCAGTACTTC

clone_size: -
d_call: -
j_call: TRBJ2-1
v_call: TRBV4-3
cdr3_aa: CASSRTGKSSYNEQFF
cdr3_nt: TGCGCCAGCAGCCGAACGGGAAAAAGCTCCTACAATGAGCAGTTCTTC

clone_size: few
d_call: -
j_call: TRBJ2-3
v_call: TRBV7-2
cdr3_aa: CASSFGGGAADTQYF
cdr3_nt: TGTGCCAGCAGCTTTGGAGGGGGCGCGGCAGATACGCAGTATTTT

clone_size: -
d_call: -
j_call: TRBJ1-1
v_call: TRBV19
cdr3_aa: CASSRQNTEAFF
cdr3_nt: TGTGCCAGCTCCAGACAGAACACTGAAGCTTTCTTT

clone_size: -
d_call: -
j_call: TRBJ1-6
v_call: TRBV7-9
cdr3_aa: CASSLPPQEPLHF
cdr3_nt: TGTGCCAGCAGCTTACCCCCCCAGGAACCCCTCCACTTT

clone_size: -
d_call: -
j_call: TRBJ1-4
v_call: TRBV2
cdr3_aa: CASMGGNEKLFF
cdr3_nt: TGTGCCAGCATGGGCGGGAATGAAAAACTGTTTTTT

clone_size: -
d_call: -
j_call: TRBJ2-2
v_call: TRBV13
cdr3_aa: CASSIRTVSNTGELFF
cdr3_nt: TGTGCCAGCAGCATCCGGACAGTTTCGAACACCGGGGAGCTGTTTTTT

clone_size: -
d_call: -
j_call: TRBJ1-4
v_call: TRBV3-1/TRBV3-2
cdr3_aa: CASSQTRGVGEKLFF
cdr3_nt: TGTGCCAGCAGCCAAACTCGCGGAGTCGGTGAAAAACTGTTTTTT

clone_size: once
d_call: TRBD1
j_call: TRBJ1-2
v_call: TRBV19
cdr3_aa: CASSYRGPSSGYTF
cdr3_nt: TGTGCCAGTAGTTACAGGGGCCCCTCAAGCGGCTACACCTTC

clone_size: -
d_call: -
j_call: TRBJ2-7
v_call: TRBV4-1
cdr3_aa: CASSQETGYEQYF
cdr3_nt: TGCGCCAGCAGCCAGGAAACAGGGTACGAGCAGTACTTC

clone_size: -
d_call: -
j_call: TRBJ1-1
v_call: TRBV9
cdr3_aa: CASSPKVEGAEAFF
cdr3_nt: TGTGCCAGCAGCCCCAAAGTTGAGGGCGCTGAAGCTTTCTTT

clone_size: -
d_call: -
j_call: TRBJ2-3
v_call: TRBV3-1/TRBV3-2
cdr3_aa: CASSQVGRGSADTQYF
cdr3_nt: TGTGCCAGCAGCCAAGTGGGAAGGGGGTCAGCAGATACGCAGTATTTT

clone_size: few
d_call: TRBD1
j_call: TRBJ1-5
v_call: TRBV6-5
cdr3_aa: CASTSDRSPNQPQHF
cdr3_nt: TGTGCCAGCACCTCGGACAGGTCACCCAATCAGCCCCAGCATTTT

clone_size: -
d_call: TRBD1
j_call: TRBJ1-4
v_call: TRBV19
cdr3_aa: CASSIGQGQTEKLFF
cdr3_nt: TGTGCCAGTAGTATCGGACAGGGGCAAACAGAAAAACTGTTTTTT

clone_size: -
d_call: -
j_call: TRBJ1-5
v_call: TRBV6-4
cdr3_aa: CASSEQVSNQPQHF
cdr3_nt: TGTGCCAGCAGTGAGCAGGTTAGCAATCAGCCCCAGCATTTT

clone_size: few
d_call: TRBD2
j_call: TRBJ2-3
v_call: TRBV11-2
cdr3_aa: CASSLVKWGTSGDADTQYF
cdr3_nt: TGTGCCAGCAGCTTAGTTAAATGGGGGACTAGCGGGGATGCAGATACGCAGTATTTT

clone_size: -
d_call: TRBD1
j_call: TRBJ1-4
v_call: TRBV14
cdr3_aa: CASSQKQGMNEKLFF
cdr3_nt: TGTGCCAGCAGCCAAAAACAGGGGATGAATGAAAAACTGTTTTTT

clone_size: -
d_call: -
j_call: TRBJ2-7
v_call: TRBV6-2/TRBV6-3
cdr3_aa: CASSYTGNLGEQYF
cdr3_nt: TGTGCCAGCAGTTACACGGGGAATCTGGGTGAGCAGTACTTC

clone_size: once
d_call: -
j_call: TRBJ2-3
v_call: TRBV27
cdr3_aa: CATKFQGSTDTQYF
cdr3_nt: TGTGCCACCAAATTCCAGGGTAGCACAGATACGCAGTATTTT